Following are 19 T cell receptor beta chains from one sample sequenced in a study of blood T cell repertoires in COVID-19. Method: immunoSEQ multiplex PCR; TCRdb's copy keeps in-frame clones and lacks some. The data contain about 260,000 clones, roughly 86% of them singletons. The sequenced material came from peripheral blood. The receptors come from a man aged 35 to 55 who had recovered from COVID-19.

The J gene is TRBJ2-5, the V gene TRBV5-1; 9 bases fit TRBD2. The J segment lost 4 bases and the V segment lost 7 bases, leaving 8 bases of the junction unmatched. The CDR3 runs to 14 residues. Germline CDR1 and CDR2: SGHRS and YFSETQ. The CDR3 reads CASQNSGGSETQYF. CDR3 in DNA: TGCGCCAGCCAAAATAGCGGGGGTTCAGAGACCCAGTACTTC.

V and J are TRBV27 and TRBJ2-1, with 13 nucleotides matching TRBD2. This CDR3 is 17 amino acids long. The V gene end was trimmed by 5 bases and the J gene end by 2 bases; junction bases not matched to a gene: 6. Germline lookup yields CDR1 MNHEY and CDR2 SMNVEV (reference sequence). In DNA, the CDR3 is TGTGCCAGCAGTCCCCGACTAGCGGGAGGCGCCTACAATGAGCAGTTCTTC. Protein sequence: CASSPRLAGGAYNEQFF.

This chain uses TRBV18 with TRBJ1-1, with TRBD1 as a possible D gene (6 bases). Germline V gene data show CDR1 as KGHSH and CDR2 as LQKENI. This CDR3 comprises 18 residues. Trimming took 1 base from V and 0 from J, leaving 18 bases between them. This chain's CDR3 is CASSPRKGGHTMNTEAFF. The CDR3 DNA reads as TGTGCCAGCTCACCACGAAAAGGGGGACACACTATGAACACTGAAGCTTTCTTT. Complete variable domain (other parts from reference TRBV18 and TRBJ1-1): NAGVMQNPRHLVRRRGQEARLRCSPMKGHSHVYWYRQLPEEGLKFMVYLQKENIIDESGMPKERFSAEFPKEGPSILRIQQVVRGDSAAYFCASSPRKGGHTMNTEAFFGQGTRLTVV.

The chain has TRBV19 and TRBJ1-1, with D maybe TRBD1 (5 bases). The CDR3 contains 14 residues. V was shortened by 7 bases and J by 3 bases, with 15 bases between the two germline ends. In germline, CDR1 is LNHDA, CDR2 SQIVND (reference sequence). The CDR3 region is CASTGGYVDTEAFF. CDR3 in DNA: TGTGCCAGTACGGGGGGTTATGTCGACACTGAAGCTTTCTTT.

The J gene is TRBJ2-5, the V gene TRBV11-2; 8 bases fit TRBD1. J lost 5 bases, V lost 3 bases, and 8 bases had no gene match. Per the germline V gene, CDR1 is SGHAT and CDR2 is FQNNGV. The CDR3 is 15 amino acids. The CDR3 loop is CASSFLVRGRETQYF. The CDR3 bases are TGTGCCAGCAGCTTTCTTGTCAGGGGGCGTGAGACCCAGTACTTC.

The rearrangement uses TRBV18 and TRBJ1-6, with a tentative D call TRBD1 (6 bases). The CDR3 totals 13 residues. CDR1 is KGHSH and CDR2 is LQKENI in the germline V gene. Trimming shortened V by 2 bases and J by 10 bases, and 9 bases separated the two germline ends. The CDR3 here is CASSPTQGSPLHF. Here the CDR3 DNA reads TGTGCCAGCTCACCAACCCAGGGGTCACCCCTCCACTTT.

CDR3 nucleotides: TGTGCCAGCAGCTTAGTGTCCCCAACCTACGAGCAGTACTTC. It encodes CASSLVSPTYEQYF. V gene TRBV11-2 combines with J gene TRBJ2-7; D gene uncertain. CDR3 length: 14 residues. V lost 1 base and J lost 2, with 9 bases in between. CDR1 and CDR2 (germline): SGHAT, FQNNGV.

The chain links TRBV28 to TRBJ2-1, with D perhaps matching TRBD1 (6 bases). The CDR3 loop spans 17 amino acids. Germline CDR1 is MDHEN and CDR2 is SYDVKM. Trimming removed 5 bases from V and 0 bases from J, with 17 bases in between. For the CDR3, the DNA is TGTGCCAGCAGTCGGACAGCAGTCACCATCTCCTACAATGAGCAGTTCTTC. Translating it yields CASSRTAVTISYNEQFF.

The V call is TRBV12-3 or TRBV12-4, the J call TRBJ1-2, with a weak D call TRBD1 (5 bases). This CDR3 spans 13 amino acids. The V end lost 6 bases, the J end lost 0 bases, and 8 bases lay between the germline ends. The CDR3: CASSPGANYGYTF. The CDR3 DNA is TGTGCCAGCAGCCCGGGGGCTAACTATGGCTACACCTTC.

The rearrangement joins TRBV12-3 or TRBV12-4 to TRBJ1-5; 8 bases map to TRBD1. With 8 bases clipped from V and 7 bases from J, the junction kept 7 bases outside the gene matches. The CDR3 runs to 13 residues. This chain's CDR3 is CASGQGLNQPQHF. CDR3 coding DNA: TGTGCCAGCGGACAGGGTTTGAACCAGCCCCAGCATTTT.

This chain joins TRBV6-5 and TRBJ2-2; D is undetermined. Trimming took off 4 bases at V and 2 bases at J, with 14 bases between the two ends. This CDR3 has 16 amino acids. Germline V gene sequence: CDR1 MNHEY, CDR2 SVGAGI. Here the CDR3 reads CASSSPSGGNTGELFF. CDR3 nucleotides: TGTGCCAGCAGTTCACCATCAGGTGGTAACACCGGGGAGCTGTTTTTT.

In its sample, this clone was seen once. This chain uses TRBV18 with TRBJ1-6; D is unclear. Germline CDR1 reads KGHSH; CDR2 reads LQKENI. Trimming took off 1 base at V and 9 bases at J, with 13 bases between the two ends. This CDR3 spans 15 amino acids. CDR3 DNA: TGTGCCAGCTCACCACTCTCCGAGTCGGGTTCACCCCTCCACTTT. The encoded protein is CASSPLSESGSPLHF.

CDR3 nucleotide sequence: TGTGCCAGCTCACCACGGAGGGGGCAAGGCACAGATACGCAGTATTTT. Translated: CASSPRRGQGTDTQYF. The V gene is TRBV18, the J gene TRBJ2-3; TRBD1 might be the D (7 bases). The CDR3 has 16 residues. V dropped 1 base and J dropped 1 base, with 12 bases sitting between them. Germline CDR1 reads KGHSH; CDR2 reads LQKENI.

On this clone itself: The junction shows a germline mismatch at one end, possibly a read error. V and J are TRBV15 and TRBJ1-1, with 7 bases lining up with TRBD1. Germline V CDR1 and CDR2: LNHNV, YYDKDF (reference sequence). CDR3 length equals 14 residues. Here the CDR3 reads CATSRDRVNTEAFF. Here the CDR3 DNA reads TGTGCCACCAGCCGAGACAGGGTGAACACTGAAGCTTTCTTT.

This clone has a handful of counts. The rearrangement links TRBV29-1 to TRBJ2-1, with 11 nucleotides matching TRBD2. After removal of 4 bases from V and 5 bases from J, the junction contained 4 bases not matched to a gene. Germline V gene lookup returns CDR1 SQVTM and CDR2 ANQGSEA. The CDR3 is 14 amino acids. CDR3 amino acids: CSVGGTSGHNEQFF. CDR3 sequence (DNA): TGCAGCGTTGGGGGGACTAGCGGACACAATGAGCAGTTCTTC.

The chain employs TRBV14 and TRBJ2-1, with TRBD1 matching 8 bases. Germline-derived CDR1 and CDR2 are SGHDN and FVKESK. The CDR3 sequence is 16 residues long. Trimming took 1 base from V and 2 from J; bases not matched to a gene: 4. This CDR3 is CASSQADRVTYNEQFF. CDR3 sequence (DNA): TGTGCCAGCAGCCAAGCGGACAGGGTGACCTACAATGAGCAGTTCTTC.

CDR3 bases: TGCGCCAGCAGCCAAGGGGCAGGGGGCCCCCACGAGCAGTACTTC. Its protein product is CASSQGAGGPHEQYF. The chain employs TRBV4-3 and TRBJ2-7; TRBD1 matches 8 bases. Germline assignment: CDR1 LGHNA and CDR2 YSLEER. The CDR3 runs 15 residues. Unmatched junction bases numbered 7, after V lost 1 base and J lost 5 bases.

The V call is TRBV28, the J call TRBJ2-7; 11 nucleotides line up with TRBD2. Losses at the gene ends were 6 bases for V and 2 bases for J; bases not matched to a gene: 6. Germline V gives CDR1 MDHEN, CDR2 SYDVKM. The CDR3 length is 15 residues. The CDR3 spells CASSRLAGKPYEQYF. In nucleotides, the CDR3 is TGTGCCAGCAGCCGACTAGCGGGAAAACCCTACGAGCAGTACTTC.

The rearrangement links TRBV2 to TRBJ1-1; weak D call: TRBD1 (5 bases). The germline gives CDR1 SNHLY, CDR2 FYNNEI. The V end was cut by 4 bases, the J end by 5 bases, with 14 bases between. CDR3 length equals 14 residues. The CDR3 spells CASSARRGGTEAFF. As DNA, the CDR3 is TGTGCCAGCAGTGCAAGGAGGGGTGGGACTGAAGCTTTCTTT.